A selection of T cell receptor beta chains follows, all from one sample in a study of molecular identifiers for immune sequencing clone quantification. A single record per CDR3 protein comes from TCRdb applying MiXCR to the PCR reads. The data hold 250,000 to 400,000 distinct CDR3 sequences, with 20% to 25% observed a single time. Material: naive CD8+ T cells from blood, with Jurkat cell RNA spiked in. The receptors shown here come from a human donor in good health. Some libraries in this study had Jurkat cell RNA spiked in. CDR3s include the opening cysteine and the closing phenylalanine or tryptophan. The D gene is left open where the match is weak. Rows may omit the clone size; those that give it use once, few, many or a size class.

TRBV10-3,.,.,TRBJ2-7,CAISGGGQPYEQYF,TGTGCCATCAGCGGGGGTGGACAACCCTACGAGCAGTACTTC
TRBV6-2/TRBV6-3,.,.,TRBJ2-1,CASSYLAGMNEQFF,TGTGCCAGCAGTTACCTAGCAGGGATGAATGAGCAGTTCTTC
TRBV5-1,many,TRBD1,TRBJ2-7,CASSFADRALSDEQYF,TGCGCCAGCAGCTTTGCGGACAGGGCGTTGTCCGACGAGCAGTACTTC
TRBV14,few,TRBD2,TRBJ2-2,CASSPTSVNTGELFF,TGTGCCAGCAGCCCCACTAGCGTGAACACCGGGGAGCTGTTTTTT
TRBV10-1,.,.,TRBJ2-7,CASSDPGAGEQYF,TGCGCCAGCAGTGACCCGGGAGCGGGTGAGCAGTACTTC
TRBV2,many,.,TRBJ1-2,CASSPTTLSYGYTF,TGTGCCAGCAGTCCTACGACCCTTTCCTATGGCTACACCTTC
TRBV6-5,many,TRBD1,TRBJ2-7,CASSLPDRVYEQYF,TGTGCCAGCAGTTTACCGGACAGGGTCTACGAGCAGTACTTC
TRBV3-1,many,.,TRBJ2-5,CASSQVRGMEETQYF,TGTGCCAGCAGCCAAGTTCGGGGGATGGAAGAGACCCAGTACTTC
TRBV4-1,few,.,TRBJ1-1,CASSQDRLGNPVAEAFF,TGCGCCAGCAGCCAAGATAGATTAGGCAATCCAGTGGCTGAAGCTTTCTTT
TRBV29-1,many,.,TRBJ2-3,CSAPGHTEDTQYF,TGCAGCGCTCCGGGACATACCGAAGATACGCAGTATTTT
TRBV7-9,many,.,TRBJ2-1,CASSHTGEGNEQFF,TGTGCCAGCAGCCATACAGGGGAGGGCAATGAGCAGTTCTTC
TRBV20-1,many,.,TRBJ2-3,CSAHASDTDTQYF,TGCAGTGCCCACGCCAGCGACACAGATACGCAGTATTTT
TRBV20-1,many,.,TRBJ1-2,CSAPDNLRNYGYTF,TGCAGTGCTCCGGACAACCTCCGAAACTATGGCTACACCTTC
TRBV13,.,.,TRBJ2-7,CASSLDSSYGQYF,TGTGCCAGCAGCCTGGACAGCTCCTACGGGCAGTACTTC
TRBV20-1,many,TRBD2,TRBJ2-5,CSASGTSHEWGETQYF,TGCAGTGCTAGCGGGACTAGTCACGAGTGGGGAGAGACCCAGTACTTC
TRBV6-2/TRBV6-3,many,.,TRBJ1-1,CASSYEQGSEAFF,TGTGCCAGCAGTTACGAACAGGGCTCTGAAGCTTTCTTT
TRBV11-2,many,TRBD1,TRBJ2-1,CASSLEGQGPLLYNEQFF,TGTGCCAGCAGCTTAGAGGGACAGGGGCCCCTTCTCTACAATGAGCAGTTCTTC
TRBV15,many,.,TRBJ2-7,CATSIRASYEQYF,TGTGCCACCAGCATCAGGGCCTCCTACGAGCAGTACTTC
TRBV3-1,many,.,TRBJ1-2,CASSQDKGTLYGYTF,TGTGCCAGCAGCCAAGATAAGGGGACCCTCTATGGCTACACCTTC
TRBV5-1,many,TRBD1,TRBJ1-1,CASRPKAGGITEAFF,TGCGCCAGCAGGCCGAAGGCAGGGGGGATCACTGAAGCTTTCTTT
TRBV20-1,many,.,TRBJ2-7,CSARDRETPREQYF,TGCAGTGCTAGAGATCGGGAGACACCTCGCGAGCAGTACTTC
TRBV15,many,.,TRBJ2-3,CATSRLREGADTQYF,TGTGCCACCAGCAGATTGAGGGAGGGGGCAGATACGCAGTATTTT
TRBV4-2,many,TRBD1,TRBJ2-7,CASSQDRDRVDF,TGTGCCAGCAGCCAAGACCGGGACAGGGTGGACTTC